Following are 22 T cell receptor beta chains from one sample sequenced in a study of cytomegalovirus exposure and HLA in healthy donors. The PCR used 60 Vbeta and 13 Jbeta primers. TCRdb's copy holds only in-frame clones and misses some; the assay was immunoSEQ multiplex PCR. Here the sample spans 95,000 to 150,000 clones, 80% to 85% being singletons. The sequencing sample was made of PBMCs. The receptors come from a man aged 30 to 39 in good health and CMV-seronegative.

The chain recombines TRBV5-6 with TRBJ1-5, with D unclear. Trimming took off 0 bases at V and 7 bases at J, with 8 bases between the two ends. Per germline, CDR1 SGHDT and CDR2 YYEEEE. CDR3 size: 13 residues. The CDR3: CASSLAGSQPQHF. The CDR3 DNA sequence: TGTGCCAGCAGCTTGGCGGGATCACAGCCCCAGCATTTT.

The chain couples TRBV5-4 to TRBJ2-5; D may be TRBD1 (5 bases). The germline V gene encodes CDR1 SGHNT and CDR2 YYREEE (reference sequence). This CDR3 region has 13 residues. Trimming took 4 bases from V and 5 from J, leaving 12 bases between them. CDR3 in amino acids: CASSIDSSETQYF. The DNA of the CDR3 is TGTGCCAGCAGCATCGACAGTTCTGAGACCCAGTACTTC. The entire variable domain, with the rest obtained from reference TRBV5-4 and TRBJ2-5, is as follows: ETGVTQSPTHLIKTRGQQVTLRCSSQSGHNTVSWYQQALGQGPQFIFQYYREEENGRGNFPPRFSGLQFPNYSSELNVNALELDDSALYLCASSIDSSETQYFGPGTRLLVL.

The chain uses TRBV7-9 and TRBJ1-2, with 8 bases aligning to TRBD1. The junction had 9 bases not matched to a gene; V was cut back by 3 bases and J by 3 bases. Per the germline V gene, CDR1 is SEHNR and CDR2 is FQNEAQ (reference sequence). This CDR3 has 16 amino acids. The CDR3 loop reads CASSFQGAVRDYGYTF. DNA of the CDR3: TGTGCCAGCAGCTTCCAGGGGGCAGTAAGGGACTATGGCTACACCTTC. The variable domain in full, completed from reference TRBV7-9 and TRBJ1-2, reads DTGVSQNPRHKITKRGQNVTFRCDPISEHNRLYWYRQTLGQGPEFLTYFQNEAQLEKSRLLSDRFSAERPKGSFSTLEIQRTEQGDSAMYLCASSFQGAVRDYGYTFGSGTRLTVV.

Only one count was recorded for this clone. The rearrangement links TRBV5-1 to TRBJ2-3, with 10 bases matching TRBD1. In germline, CDR1 is SGHRS, CDR2 YFSETQ. The length of the CDR3 is 17 residues. J was trimmed by 3 bases and V by 6 bases; bases with no gene match: 13. The CDR3 sequence is CASTSPGTGASTDTQYF. The CDR3 nucleotides are TGCGCCAGCACCTCCCCGGGGACAGGGGCTAGTACAGATACGCAGTATTTT.

The V gene is TRBV27, the J gene TRBJ1-6; tentative D call: TRBD1 (5 bases). The CDR3 runs 14 residues. Trimming took off 1 base at V and 5 bases at J, with 6 bases between the two ends. CDR1 and CDR2 (germline): MNHEY, SMNVEV (reference sequence). Written as DNA, the CDR3 is TGTGCCAGCAGTTTATTAGGGGATAATTCACCCCTCCACTTT. It is translated as CASSLLGDNSPLHF.

A note on this clone: Germline is not matched at one junction end, which may reflect a read error. The chain recombines TRBV7-9 with TRBJ1-4, with 7 bases matching TRBD1. The CDR3 consists of 15 residues. Germline CDR1 reads SEHNR; CDR2 reads FQNEAQ (reference sequence). This CDR3 reads CSSSFSFDRVGKLFF. As DNA, the CDR3 is TGTTCCAGCAGCTTTTCTTTCGACAGGGTAGGAAAACTGTTTTTT.

The chain employs TRBV5-1 and TRBJ2-3; the match to TRBD2 covers 12 bases. CDR1 is SGHRS and CDR2 is YFSETQ in the germline V gene. The length of the CDR3 is 16 residues. Unmatched junction bases numbered 4, after V lost 3 bases and J lost 2 bases. CDR3 residues: CASSSTSGGSTDTQYF. DNA for the CDR3: TGCGCCAGCAGCTCTACTAGCGGGGGGTCCACAGATACGCAGTATTTT.

V gene TRBV5-1 combines with J gene TRBJ2-7; D gene uncertain. Looked up from germline, CDR1 is SGHRS and CDR2 is YFSETQ. With 0 bases removed from V and 3 bases from J, the gap between germline ends came to 7 bases. The CDR3 runs to 13 residues. The DNA of the CDR3 is TGCGCCAGCAGCTTGGAACCTAACTACGAGCAGTACTTC. Protein sequence: CASSLEPNYEQYF. The variable domain in full, completed from reference TRBV5-1 and TRBJ2-7, reads KAGVTQTPRYLIKTRGQQVTLSCSPISGHRSVSWYQQTPGQGLQFLFEYFSETQRNKGNFPGRFSGRQFSNSRSEMNVSTLELGDSALYLCASSLEPNYEQYFGPGTRLTVT.

The chain uses TRBV28 and TRBJ2-1; 7 bases map to TRBD1. The CDR3 length is 14 residues. V shed 3 bases, J shed 5 bases, and the junction held 4 bases outside the gene matches. The germline V gene has CDR1 MDHEN and CDR2 SYDVKM. The DNA for the CDR3 is TGTGCCAGCAGTTTGTGGACAGGAAACAATGAGCAGTTCTTC. Protein: CASSLWTGNNEQFF. Full variable domain (remainder filled in from reference TRBV28 and TRBJ2-1): DVKVTQSSRYLVKRTGEKVFLECVQDMDHENMFWYRQDPGLGLRLIYFSYDVKMKEKGDIPEGYSVSREKKERFSLILESASTNQTSMYLCASSLWTGNNEQFFGPGTRLTVL.

This chain uses TRBV19 with TRBJ1-1; 9 bases are a match to TRBD1. Germline CDR1 LNHDA, CDR2 SQIVND (reference sequence). The CDR3 is 15 residues long. The V segment lost 4 bases and the J segment 0 bases; nucleotides outside the gene matches: 3. The chain's CDR3 is CASSTRQGVNTEAFF. DNA for the CDR3: TGTGCCAGTAGTACCCGACAGGGGGTGAACACTGAAGCTTTCTTT.

This clone was detected only a few times. This chain connects TRBV5-1 to TRBJ2-5, with D tentatively TRBD2 (5 bases). Germline V lookup: CDR1 SGHRS, CDR2 YFSETQ. This CDR3 comprises 12 residues. The ends were cut back, 4 bases at V and 5 bases at J, with 9 bases in the middle. The CDR3 reads CASSEGGETQYF. In DNA, the CDR3 is TGCGCCAGCAGCGAGGGCGGGGAGACCCAGTACTTC.

CDR3 region: CASSLATGGTDTQYF. DNA for the CDR3: TGCGCCAGCAGCTTGGCAACAGGGGGCACAGATACGCAGTATTTT. The V gene is TRBV5-1, the J gene TRBJ2-3; 7 nucleotides align to TRBD1. The CDR3 length is 15 residues. CDR1 SGHRS and CDR2 YFSETQ come from the germline V gene. V shed 0 bases, J shed 1 base, and the junction held 2 bases outside the gene matches.

This clone appeared once. The genes are TRBV10-1 and TRBJ2-7; no reliable D call. Trimming pared 6 bases from V and 3 bases from J, leaving 12 bases between. The CDR3 is 13 amino acids. The germline V gene encodes CDR1 WNHNN and CDR2 SYGVQD (reference sequence). The CDR3 nucleotides are TGCGCCAGCAGCCCTGGGCCCGACTACGAGCAGTACTTC. This codes for CASSPGPDYEQYF.

The chain recombines TRBV11-3 with TRBJ2-1; no definite D call. This CDR3 contains 13 residues. The V end lost 3 bases, the J end lost 1 base, and 4 bases lay between the germline ends. The V gene's germline CDR1 is SGHNT and CDR2 YENEEA. CDR3 sequence reads: CASSFRSYNEQFF. The DNA of the CDR3 is TGTGCCAGCAGCTTTAGATCCTACAATGAGCAGTTCTTC.

This clone was detected only once. The chain couples TRBV27 to TRBJ2-7; the match to TRBD1 covers 8 bases. The CDR3 totals 15 residues. Germline CDR1 and CDR2: MNHEY and SMNVEV (reference sequence). The ends lost 3 bases at V and 2 bases at J; junction bases unmatched: 6. CDR3: CASSLSGTGAYEQYF. DNA of the CDR3: TGTGCCAGCAGTTTGTCCGGGACAGGAGCCTACGAGCAGTACTTC.

This rearrangement joins TRBV5-1 to TRBJ2-1; D gene uncertain. Germline CDR1 and CDR2: SGHRS and YFSETQ. This CDR3 is built from 14 residues. V shed 0 bases and J shed 8 bases, with 12 bases lying between them. As DNA, the CDR3 is TGCGCCAGCAGCTTGGATAGCTCTACGGATGAGCAGTTCTTC. Translation gives CASSLDSSTDEQFF.

The chain joins TRBV7-9 to TRBJ1-4; 8 bases map to TRBD1. The germline V gene has CDR1 SEHNR and CDR2 FQNEAQ (reference sequence). V lost 4 bases to trimming and J lost 2 bases; unmatched junction nucleotides: 6. This CDR3 comprises 16 residues. CDR3 nucleotide sequence: TGTGCCAGCAGCTCGGACAGGGAGTCGACTAATGAAAAACTGTTTTTT. Its protein is CASSSDRESTNEKLFF.

V is TRBV6-5 and J is TRBJ1-1; D is uncertain. The length of the CDR3 is 12 residues. Trimming stripped 4 bases from V and 1 base from J, with 4 bases between. Germline values: CDR1 MNHEY, CDR2 SVGAGI. The CDR3 sequence: CASSSKNTEAFF. Written as DNA, the CDR3 is TGTGCCAGCAGTTCTAAGAACACTGAAGCTTTCTTT.

This clone was seen more than once but under ten times. V gene TRBV7-9 combines with J gene TRBJ2-3; weak D call: TRBD2 (6 bases). The germline V gene has CDR1 SEHNR and CDR2 FQNEAQ (reference sequence). V was clipped by 5 bases and J by 0 bases, with 12 bases between them. The CDR3 is 15 residues long. The CDR3 DNA reads as TGTGCCAGCAGCGCCGCCGGGACTAGCACAGATACGCAGTATTTT. As protein: CASSAAGTSTDTQYF.

The chain recombines TRBV5-6 with TRBJ1-3; TRBD1 agrees at 9 bases. Unmatched junction bases numbered 5, after V lost 1 base and J lost 6 bases. This CDR3 contains 15 residues. CDR1 and CDR2 (germline): SGHDT, YYEEEE. The CDR3 here is CASSLMDRGANTIYF. The CDR3 coding sequence is TGTGCCAGCAGCTTGATGGACAGGGGCGCAAACACCATATATTTT.

The J gene is TRBJ2-5, the V gene TRBV21-1; the table's TRBD1 call for D was not verified on the DNA. TRBV21-1 is shown as a pseudogene. The CDR3 spans 19 residues. CDR3 bases: TGTGCCAGCAGCGTGCAGTTGGGGACAGGGAGATGGAGAGGAGAGACCCAGTACTTC. The encoded protein is CASSVQLGTGRWRGETQYF.

The rearrangement links TRBV14 to TRBJ1-1, with 7 bases matching TRBD1. The germline gives CDR1 SGHDN, CDR2 FVKESK. This CDR3 has 14 residues. V was pared by 3 bases and J by 5 bases, with 6 bases of the junction left unmatched. The CDR3 region has the DNA TGTGCCAGCAGCCATAGACAGGGCGGGACTGAAGCTTTCTTT. It codes for CASSHRQGGTEAFF.